These 32 T cell receptor beta chains came from one sample sequenced in a study of cytomegalovirus exposure and HLA in healthy donors (dated by TCRdb to the late 2010s). Library creation used the immunoSEQ multiplex PCR assay. A mixture of 60 forward primers for TCR Vbeta segments and 13 reverse primers for TCR Jbeta segments was used in the multiplex PCR. Sourced from immuneACCESS, this table was stored by TCRdb with only in-frame sequences that have V and J called. A share of the clones is absent; for the studies checked, an unresolved V gene accounts for under half, and the remainder has no known explanation. Within this sample are over 150,000 clones, with roughly 85% of them counted one time only. The ten largest clones add up to 1% of the sample. Sequencing was done on a sample of PBMCs. Every receptor here comes from a boy between 2 and 15 years old in good health and CMV-seronegative.

This clone showed up just a few times. The V and J genes are TRBV6-6 and TRBJ1-5, with 7 positions matching TRBD1. This CDR3 spans 15 amino acids. Germline lookup yields CDR1 MNHNY and CDR2 SVGAGI (reference sequence). The junction had 9 bases not matched to a gene; V was cut back by 6 bases and J by 4 bases. The CDR3 nucleotides are TGTGCCAGCAGACGACAGGGTTGGGGAAATCAGCCCCAGCATTTT. This gives the protein CASRRQGWGNQPQHF.

This rearrangement joins TRBV13 to TRBJ1-2, with TRBD1 as a possible D gene (6 bases). CDR1 is PRHDT and CDR2 is FYEKMQ in the germline V gene (reference sequence). CDR3 size: 14 residues. Trimming took off 4 bases at V and 0 bases at J, with 9 bases between the two ends. The CDR3 here is CASSSDSPNYGYTF. The CDR3 DNA follows: TGTGCCAGCAGCTCGGACAGCCCTAACTATGGCTACACCTTC.

The chain couples TRBV5-4 to TRBJ1-4, with 9 bases fitting TRBD1. CDR3 length: 17 residues. V gave up 0 bases and J gave up 8 bases; unmatched junction bases: 11. In germline, CDR1 is SGHNT, CDR2 YYREEE (reference sequence). The CDR3 DNA reads TGTGCCAGCAGCTTGGCACAGGGGGCGATGGGAGAAGAAAAACTGTTTTTT. As protein: CASSLAQGAMGEEKLFF.

In nucleotides, the CDR3 is TGTGCCAGCAGTGTCCTAGCGGGAAGCTCCTACGAGCAGTACTTC. This encodes CASSVLAGSSYEQYF. This chain joins TRBV28 and TRBJ2-7; 9 bases agree with TRBD2. Germline-derived CDR1 and CDR2 are MDHEN and SYDVKM. There are 15 residues in the CDR3. With 5 bases clipped from V and 0 bases from J, the junction kept 5 bases outside the gene matches.

The gene calls are TRBV6-6 and TRBJ2-7; D possibly corresponds to TRBD2 (6 bases). Germline assignment: CDR1 MNHNY and CDR2 SVGAGI (reference sequence). CDR3 length: 14 residues. V was cut by 0 bases and J by 0 bases, with 6 bases left in between. The CDR3 loop is CASSYSTSSYEQYV. The CDR3 nucleotides read TGTGCCAGCAGTTACTCGACTAGCTCCTACGAGCAGTACGTC.

V and J are TRBV11-3 and TRBJ2-5; TRBD2 is a possible D gene (5 bases). In germline, CDR1 is SGHNT, CDR2 YENEEA. The CDR3 has 15 amino acids. Trimming cost V 4 bases and J 5 bases, with 17 bases left between them. The CDR3 region is CASSSSRTPQETQYF. The CDR3 DNA reads as TGTGCCAGCAGCTCAAGCCGGACTCCCCAGGAGACCCAGTACTTC.

The rearrangement joins TRBV6-1 to TRBJ2-6, with D perhaps TRBD1 (5 bases). CDR1 and CDR2 (germline): MNHNS, SASEGT. The CDR3 sequence is 15 residues long. The V and J ends lost 1 base and 3 bases respectively, with 7 bases between them. CDR3 bases: TGTGCCAGCAGTGAAGAAGGGGTTGGGGCCAACGTCCTGACTTTC. It yields the protein CASSEEGVGANVLTF.

The chain employs TRBV5-1 and TRBJ1-3; D perhaps matches TRBD1 (5 bases). The V end was cut by 4 bases, the J end by 0 bases, with 17 bases between. Germline lookup yields CDR1 SGHRS and CDR2 YFSETQ. CDR3 length equals 17 residues. The CDR3 region has the DNA TGCGCCAGCAGCCCCGGGCTTTGGGGCAGCTCTGGAAACACCATATATTTT. The encoded protein is CASSPGLWGSSGNTIYF.

This chain connects TRBV7-9 to TRBJ2-1, with a possible D match to TRBD2 (5 bases). The CDR3 has 13 amino acids. From germline, CDR1 is SEHNR and CDR2 FQNEAQ (reference sequence). Between the trimmed V and J ends, which lost 8 bases and 8 bases, there was a span of 16 bases. The CDR3 region is CASVRGGWDEQFF. The CDR3 DNA follows: TGTGCCAGCGTACGAGGCGGGTGGGATGAGCAGTTCTTC.

V usage is TRBV13 and J usage is TRBJ2-5; D is ambiguous. Trimming stripped 8 bases from V and 1 base from J, with 11 bases between. Germline CDR1 is PRHDT and CDR2 is FYEKMQ (reference sequence). The CDR3 consists of 13 residues. CDR3 DNA sequence: TGTGCCAGCTCCGCCAGGCCCCAAGAGACCCAGTACTTC. It translates to CASSARPQETQYF.

The chain is built from TRBV15 and TRBJ1-3, with D uncertain. The length of the CDR3 is 16 residues. Germline V lookup: CDR1 LNHNV, CDR2 YYDKDF (reference sequence). The V gene lost 1 base and the J gene lost 3 bases, with 13 bases spanning the gap. In DNA form, the CDR3 reads TGTGCCACCAGCAGAGGGTTCCGGCAGGTTGGAAACACCATATATTTT. Translation gives CATSRGFRQVGNTIYF.

J is TRBJ2-2 and V is TRBV9; D is perhaps TRBD2 (6 bases). CDR3 length: 16 residues. CDR1 and CDR2 from the germline V gene are SGDLS and YYNGEE. Deletions cut 0 bases from V and 4 bases from J, with 13 bases between. CDR3 nucleotides: TGTGCCAGCAGCGTAGAGGGACTCCGGACCACCGGGGAGCTGTTTTTT. This gives the protein CASSVEGLRTTGELFF.

This chain links TRBV28 with TRBJ1-1; 11 bases fit TRBD1. Germline V gene sequence: CDR1 MDHEN, CDR2 SYDVKM. The trim removed 5 bases at V and 6 bases at J, leaving 14 bases unmatched. This CDR3 is built from 17 residues. Here the CDR3 reads CASSPMRDRGKTAEAFF. CDR3 coding DNA: TGTGCCAGCAGTCCTATGCGGGACAGGGGGAAGACGGCTGAAGCTTTCTTT.

The chain employs TRBV7-9 and TRBJ2-7; a weak D match, TRBD2 (6 bases). The CDR3 has 14 residues. Germline V gene sequence: CDR1 SEHNR, CDR2 FQNEAQ (reference sequence). V was trimmed by 0 bases and J by 0 bases, leaving 6 bases between them. Written as DNA, the CDR3 is TGTGCCAGCAGCTTAGCGGGGGGCTCCTACGAGCAGTACTTC. Residues: CASSLAGGSYEQYF.

This chain connects TRBV28 to TRBJ1-2; unclear D gene. The germline V and J ends were trimmed by 6 bases and 8 bases, with 13 bases remaining between them. CDR3 length: 12 residues. Germline CDR1 MDHEN, CDR2 SYDVKM. The CDR3 spells CASRVDVRGYTF. For the CDR3, the DNA is TGTGCCAGCAGGGTTGACGTGCGGGGCTACACCTTC.

This clone was detected once. The chain recombines TRBV5-6 with TRBJ2-7; possibly TRBD2 for D (6 bases). Germline V gene sequence: CDR1 SGHDT, CDR2 YYEEEE. V was trimmed by 4 bases and J by 3 bases, leaving 20 bases between them. This CDR3 contains 16 residues. The CDR3 loop reads CASSPAPGARSYEQYV. The CDR3 DNA sequence: TGTGCCAGCAGCCCGGCCCCGGGAGCTAGGAGCTACGAGCAGTACGTC.

The chain uses TRBV5-1 and TRBJ2-7, with 8 bases identical to TRBD2. Germline V gives CDR1 SGHRS, CDR2 YFSETQ. The CDR3 has 14 amino acids. The V gene end was trimmed by 4 bases and the J gene end by 3 bases; junction bases not matched to a gene: 6. CDR3: CASSLTSVYYEQYF. Here the CDR3 DNA reads TGCGCCAGCAGCCTGACTAGCGTCTACTACGAGCAGTACTTC. The full variable domain, completed using reference TRBV5-1 and TRBJ2-7, is KAGVTQTPRYLIKTRGQQVTLSCSPISGHRSVSWYQQTPGQGLQFLFEYFSETQRNKGNFPGRFSGRQFSNSRSEMNVSTLELGDSALYLCASSLTSVYYEQYFGPGTRLTVT.

This clone was seen a single time. The chain combines TRBV6-5 with TRBJ2-3, with a possible D match to TRBD2 (6 bases). This CDR3 is 15 amino acids long. Germline loops: CDR1 MNHEY, CDR2 SVGAGI. The ends were cut back, 4 bases at V and 2 bases at J, with 13 bases in the middle. The chain's CDR3 is CASSSGEDFTDTQYF. CDR3 nucleotides: TGTGCCAGCAGTTCGGGGGAGGACTTCACAGATACGCAGTATTTT.

DNA of the CDR3: TGTGCCAGCAGCTTATCCACAGTAGACACTGAAGCTTTCTTT. Amino acid sequence: CASSLSTVDTEAFF. V and J are TRBV7-9 and TRBJ1-1; D not resolved. The CDR3 is made up of 14 amino acids. With 2 bases removed from V and 3 bases from J, the gap between germline ends came to 10 bases. Germline assignment: CDR1 SEHNR and CDR2 FQNEAQ (reference sequence).

For this clone: Its ends do not fully match the called genes, so a read error is possible. The rearrangement links TRBV2 to TRBJ2-1, with TRBD2 matching 13 bases. Germline-derived CDR1 and CDR2 are SNHLY and FYNNEI. The CDR3 runs to 16 residues. This chain's CDR3 is CASREDGTSGNNEQFF. The DNA of the CDR3 is TGTGCCAGCAGGGAAGACGGGACTAGCGGGAACAATGAGCAGTTCTTC.

The V gene is TRBV7-2, the J gene TRBJ1-3; no clear D. The CDR3 has 16 amino acids. Between the trimmed V and J ends, which lost 2 bases and 0 bases, there was a span of 11 bases. Germline lookup yields CDR1 SGHTA and CDR2 FQGNSA. In nucleotides, the CDR3 is TGTGCCAGCAGCTTAAACAGAGCCCACTCTGGAAACACCATATATTTT. Residues: CASSLNRAHSGNTIYF.

The table lists this clone with a few counts. The chain combines TRBV2 with TRBJ2-7, with 7 bases aligning to TRBD2. This CDR3 is 15 amino acids long. Trimming took 6 bases from V and 0 from J; bases not matched to a gene: 8. CDR1 and CDR2 (germline): SNHLY, FYNNEI. The DNA of the CDR3 is TGTGCCAGCAGCGCGGGAGCACTTAGCTCCTACGAGCAGTACTTC. Its translation: CASSAGALSSYEQYF. Drawing the rest from reference TRBV2 and TRBJ2-7, the complete variable domain is EPEVTQTPSHQVTQMGQEVILRCVPISNHLYFYWYRQILGQKVEFLVSFYNNEISEKSEIFDDQFSVERPDGSNFTLKIRSTKLEDSAMYFCASSAGALSSYEQYFGPGTRLTVT.

This chain uses TRBV7-8 with TRBJ2-5; 9 positions match TRBD1. CDR3 length: 16 amino acids. Looked up from germline, CDR1 is SGHVS and CDR2 is FQNEAQ. V lost 5 bases to trimming and J lost 7 bases; unmatched junction nucleotides: 14. Written as DNA, the CDR3 is TGTGCCAGCAGCGTACTACAGGGGGCGGTCGGCGGGACCCAGTACTTC. It translates to CASSVLQGAVGGTQYF.

Points on this clone: This sample includes further DNA sequences coding for the same CDR3. The chain is built from TRBV19 and TRBJ1-5; the D is unclear. The CDR3 sequence is 15 residues long. Germline V CDR1 and CDR2: LNHDA, SQIVND (reference sequence). With 5 bases removed from V and 0 bases from J, the gap between germline ends came to 11 bases. The CDR3: CASSRGGASNQPQHF. In DNA, the CDR3 is TGTGCCAGTAGTCGAGGAGGTGCTAGCAATCAGCCCCAGCATTTT.

The chain is built from TRBV28 and TRBJ1-2; no clear D. CDR1 and CDR2 (germline): MDHEN, SYDVKM. The CDR3 loop spans 11 amino acids. Deletions cut 6 bases from V and 7 bases from J, with 9 bases between. CDR3 amino acids: CASRVDLGYTF. The CDR3 DNA reads as TGTGCCAGCAGGGTAGATCTTGGCTACACCTTC.

The rearrangement links TRBV28 to TRBJ1-5; 11 nucleotides agree with TRBD1. The germline V gene has CDR1 MDHEN and CDR2 SYDVKM. The CDR3 consists of 17 residues. V was clipped by 3 bases and J by 5 bases; unmatched bases: 9. The CDR3 DNA reads TGTGCCAGCAGTTTTCCCGGACAGGGGGCCTCGTATCAGCCCCAGCATTTT. Translated: CASSFPGQGASYQPQHF. The variable domain in full, completed from reference TRBV28 and TRBJ1-5, reads DVKVTQSSRYLVKRTGEKVFLECVQDMDHENMFWYRQDPGLGLRLIYFSYDVKMKEKGDIPEGYSVSREKKERFSLILESASTNQTSMYLCASSFPGQGASYQPQHFGDGTRLSIL.

The chain recombines TRBV13 with TRBJ1-2; D ambiguous. Trimming removed 1 base from V and 2 bases from J, with 14 bases in between. The CDR3 is made up of 16 amino acids. CDR1 and CDR2 from the germline V gene are PRHDT and FYEKMQ (reference sequence). DNA for the CDR3: TGTGCCAGCAGCTTAGCACTGGCCCTAGGAAACTATGGCTACACCTTC. The encoded protein is CASSLALALGNYGYTF.

The chain joins TRBV7-6 to TRBJ2-1; 9 bases fit TRBD1. V was pared by 4 bases and J by 8 bases, with 15 bases of the junction left unmatched. The CDR3 covers 17 residues. In germline, CDR1 is SGHVS, CDR2 FNYEAQ. The CDR3 bases are TGTGCCAGCAGCTCCACAAAAGGACAGGGGCCCAACGATGAGCAGTTCTTC. It translates to CASSSTKGQGPNDEQFF. Full variable domain (rest looked up from reference TRBV7-6 and TRBJ2-1): GAGVSQSPRYKVTKRGQDVALRCDPISGHVSLYWYRQALGQGPEFLTYFNYEAQQDKSGLPNDRFSAERPEGSISTLTIQRTEQRDSAMYRCASSSTKGQGPNDEQFFGPGTRLTVL.

J is TRBJ1-1 and V is TRBV5-6; 8 bases agree with TRBD1. V shed 4 bases and J 6 bases; nucleotides not matched to a gene: 11. The CDR3 totals 15 residues. Germline assignment: CDR1 SGHDT and CDR2 YYEEEE. As DNA, the CDR3 is TGTGCCAGCAGCGAGGAGTGGGGACAGGTCGCTGAAGCTTTCTTT. Protein sequence: CASSEEWGQVAEAFF.

This clone was counted a single time. CDR3 coding DNA: TGTGCCAGCAGTGTGGACTCCCCGGGGAGCAATCAGCCCCAGCATTTT. Translating it yields CASSVDSPGSNQPQHF. This chain connects TRBV28 to TRBJ1-5, with D hard to call. Germline CDR1 and CDR2: MDHEN and SYDVKM. Deletions cut 5 bases from V and 1 base from J, with 15 bases between. This CDR3 spans 16 amino acids.

This chain uses TRBV6-1 with TRBJ2-2; D gene ambiguous. CDR1 MNHNS and CDR2 SASEGT come from the germline V gene. The CDR3 has 14 amino acids. V shed 2 bases and J shed 1 base, with 5 bases lying between them. DNA of the CDR3: TGTGCCAGCAGTGAACCAGGGAACACCGGGGAGCTGTTTTTT. It yields the protein CASSEPGNTGELFF.

The rearrangement uses TRBV27 and TRBJ2-5; 7 nucleotides agree with TRBD2. The CDR3 has 15 residues. The germline V gene has CDR1 MNHEY and CDR2 SMNVEV (reference sequence). V lost 5 bases to trimming and J lost 4 bases; unmatched junction nucleotides: 10. The CDR3 reads CASSGRGRWLETQYF. The CDR3 DNA is TGTGCCAGCAGTGGGAGGGGTCGGTGGTTAGAGACCCAGTACTTC.